Following are 15 T cell receptor beta chains from one sample sequenced in a study of molecular identifiers for immune sequencing clone quantification. TCRdb recomputed calls from the PCR reads with MiXCR, one row per CDR3 protein. The sample lists 50,000 to 65,000 distinct CDR3 sequences, approximately 25% occurring once. The sequenced sample consisted of naive CD8+ T cells from blood, with Jurkat cell RNA spiked in. Specified subset: FACS-sorted CD8+CD4-CCR7+CD45RA+ naive T cells. These receptor sequences come from a human donor in good health. Some libraries in this study had Jurkat cell RNA spiked in.

This clonotype turned up a few times. It is likely a read error, because the conserved phenylalanine at the end of the CDR3 is missing. This chain joins TRBV14 and TRBJ1-1; 7 bases match TRBD1. This CDR3 region has 15 residues. V lost 1 base, J lost 6 bases, and 8 bases stayed unmatched. Germline V gives CDR1 SGHDN, CDR2 FVKESK. This chain's CDR3 is CASSQGGRGSPEAFL. In DNA, the CDR3 is TGTGCCAGCAGCCAAGGGGGCAGGGGGTCCCCTGAAGCTTTCCTT.

There are many counts of this clonotype. V is TRBV5-6 and J is TRBJ1-1; weak D call: TRBD1 (5 bases). Germline CDR1 reads SGHDT; CDR2 reads YYEEEE. V was trimmed by 4 bases and J by 12 bases, leaving 25 bases between them. The CDR3 length is 15 residues. The CDR3 nucleotides are TGTGCCAGCAGCACGGGGCCAAACACCAGCGAGGCCCCTTTCTTT. It translates to CASSTGPNTSEAPFF.

This clonotype rates as medium-sized. V usage is TRBV29-1 and J usage is TRBJ2-3; D is possibly TRBD1 (5 bases). In germline, CDR1 is SQVTM, CDR2 ANQGSEA. The V end lost 6 bases, the J end lost 6 bases, and 10 bases lay between the germline ends. The CDR3 totals 11 residues. DNA of the CDR3: TGCAGCGTATGGACACCTGATACGCAGTATTTT. Its protein is CSVWTPDTQYF.

This clonotype was seen many times. The chain employs TRBV27 and TRBJ2-7; TRBD2 matches 13 bases. The CDR3 runs 16 residues. The V segment lost 3 bases and the J segment 2 bases; nucleotides outside the gene matches: 4. Germline CDR1 MNHEY, CDR2 SMNVEV (reference sequence). CDR3 in amino acids: CASSFGLAGVPYEQYF. CDR3 DNA: TGTGCCAGCAGTTTTGGACTAGCGGGAGTGCCCTACGAGCAGTACTTC.

A note on this clonotype: Being one base from a much bigger clone, this may be a read error. The chain uses TRBV4-1 and TRBJ2-7; 11 bases line up with TRBD2. This CDR3 spans 15 amino acids. Germline V gene data show CDR1 as MGHRA and CDR2 as YSYEKL. V was pared by 4 bases and J by 4 bases, with 6 bases of the junction left unmatched. The CDR3, as DNA: TGCGCCAGCAGCCCTACGACTAGCGGGGAATACGAGCAGTACTTC. Amino acid sequence: CASSPTTSGEYEQYF.

This clonotype was counted ten times or more. The chain joins TRBV2 to TRBJ1-1; no reliable D call. There are 12 residues in the CDR3. From germline, CDR1 is SNHLY and CDR2 FYNNEI. V was shortened by 6 bases and J by 5 bases, with 10 bases between the two germline ends. CDR3 sequence reads: CASSASRTEAFF. In DNA, the CDR3 is TGTGCCAGCAGCGCCAGTCGAACTGAAGCTTTCTTT.

Remarks on this clonotype: A much more abundant neighbour one base away suggests this may be a read error. The J gene is TRBJ1-2, the V gene TRBV6-6; D gene uncertain. The CDR3 has 15 residues. The germline CDR1 and CDR2 sequences are MNHNY and SVGAGI (reference sequence). The CDR3 DNA sequence: TGTGCCGGCAGTTCCCCGGGCTTCGAACGCTATGGCTACACCTTC. It codes for CAGSSPGFERYGYTF.

CDR3 nucleotides: TGTGCCAGCAGCCGGACAGACAATGAGCAGTTCTTC. Its translation: CASSRTDNEQFF. This chain uses TRBV27 with TRBJ2-1; a possible D gene is TRBD1 (6 bases). Germline CDR1 reads MNHEY; CDR2 reads SMNVEV (reference sequence). Trimming pared 6 bases from V and 5 bases from J, leaving 8 bases between. This CDR3 region has 12 residues.

This clonotype has ten or more counts. The chain combines TRBV27 with TRBJ1-5; D may be TRBD1 (5 bases). Germline CDR1 is MNHEY and CDR2 is SMNVEV (reference sequence). V lost 6 bases and J 6 bases, leaving 15 bases between the germline ends. This CDR3 has 14 residues. The CDR3 bases are TGTGCCAGCAGCCAGATCCAGGGCGGTCAGCCCCAGCATTTT. Translating it yields CASSQIQGGQPQHF.

In this sample, this clonotype turned up many times. This sequence joins TRBV25-1 and TRBJ2-3, with D perhaps matching TRBD2 (7 bases). The CDR3 runs 16 residues. Trimming pared 4 bases from V and 2 bases from J, leaving 16 bases between. Germline values: CDR1 MGHDK, CDR2 SYGVNS. Written as DNA, the CDR3 is TGTGCCAGCAGTGGCGAAGTTGGGGGGGCCACAGATACGCAGTATTTT. This sequence encodes CASSGEVGGATDTQYF. Supplemented by reference TRBV25-1 and TRBJ2-3, the full variable domain reads EADIYQTPRYLVIGTGKKITLECSQTMGHDKMYWYQQDPGMELHLIHYSYGVNSTEKGDLSSESTVSRIRTEHFPLTLESARPSHTSQYLCASSGEVGGATDTQYFGPGTRLTVL.

This clonotype was counted many times. This chain links TRBV18 with TRBJ2-7; 7 bases line up with TRBD1. The CDR3 loop spans 16 amino acids. V was pared by 5 bases and J by 4 bases, with 14 bases of the junction left unmatched. Looked up from germline, CDR1 is KGHSH and CDR2 is LQKENI. CDR3 sequence: CASSVGNRGVRYEQYF. CDR3 DNA: TGTGCCAGCTCAGTAGGAAACAGGGGTGTGCGATACGAGCAGTACTTC. Looking up the rest from reference TRBV18 and TRBJ2-7 gives the full variable domain: NAGVMQNPRHLVRRRGQEARLRCSPMKGHSHVYWYRQLPEEGLKFMVYLQKENIIDESGMPKERFSAEFPKEGPSILRIQQVVRGDSAAYFCASSVGNRGVRYEQYFGPGTRLTVT.

Ten or more counts support this clonotype. J is TRBJ2-7 and V is TRBV4-1; 7 bases match TRBD2. CDR3 length: 15 amino acids. J was trimmed by 0 bases and V by 1 base; bases with no gene match: 3. Germline assignment: CDR1 MGHRA and CDR2 YSYEKL. CDR3 DNA: TGCGCCAGCAGCCAAGGTGCTAGCGGCTCCTACGAGCAGTACTTC. It is translated as CASSQGASGSYEQYF.

Details on this clonotype: A read error is possible here, since a much larger clone lies one base away. The chain links TRBV27 to TRBJ2-3; no clear D. Germline V gene data show CDR1 as MNHEY and CDR2 as SMNVEV (reference sequence). Trimming removed 4 bases from V and 3 bases from J, with 11 bases in between. CDR3 length: 14 amino acids. CDR3 amino acids: CASSSCPFTDTQYF. The CDR3 DNA sequence: TGTGCCAGCAGTTCCTGTCCATTTACAGATACGCAGTATTTT.

This clonotype has more than one count but fewer than ten. The chain recombines TRBV5-6 with TRBJ1-5; D not resolved. The CDR3 extends over 15 amino acids. V was trimmed by 1 base and J by 1 base, leaving 9 bases between them. Per the germline V gene, CDR1 is SGHDT and CDR2 is YYEEEE. The CDR3 reads CASSLLGRSNQPQHF. The CDR3 nucleotides are TGTGCCAGCAGCTTGCTAGGGAGGAGCAATCAGCCCCAGCATTTT.

This clonotype showed up many times. The chain uses TRBV25-1 and TRBJ2-1; D may be TRBD2 (6 bases). V lost 2 bases and J 8 bases, leaving 10 bases between the germline ends. The CDR3 sequence is 13 residues long. From germline, CDR1 is MGHDK and CDR2 SYGVNS. The CDR3 DNA is TGTGCCAGCAGTGAAGCCTGGGGGGATGAGCAGTTCTTC. Amino acid sequence: CASSEAWGDEQFF.